This entry features one T cell receptor beta chain sequence. Germline V gene sequence: CDR1 SGHRS, CDR2 YFSETQ. V gave up 2 bases and J gave up 6 bases, with 18 bases separating them. The length of the CDR3 is 16 residues. Study processing details: The authors estimated nucleated cell counts from reference gene primer amplification. TCRdb's copy holds only in-frame clones and misses some; the assay was immunoSEQ multiplex PCR. The V and J calls and the clone size are those of that table, but D and trimming were determined from the DNA. Of 95,000 to 110,000 clones in the sample, roughly four fifths were seen once. The sample is drawn from a study of blood T cell repertoires in COVID-19. Turning to the study itself: There were acute and convalescent COVID-19 samples, and they came from the United States, Italy and Spain. T cells, B-cell-depleted T cells, or PBMCs provided the cDNA or gDNA that served as material.

Sequenced input: peripheral blood. The sequence was obtained from a man in his sixties with acute or convalescent COVID-19. This chain links TRBV5-1 with TRBJ2-1; D is unresolved. The CDR3 loop reads CASSLPRPRVGNEQFF. The CDR3 DNA sequence: TGCGCCAGCAGCTTACCCCGGCCTAGAGTGGGCAATGAGCAGTTCTTC.